This TCR beta chain originates from a study of cytomegalovirus exposure and HLA in healthy donors. Study information: Inside one of the first data releases sat about 85 million unique TCRs taken from HLA-typed donors. Notes on the study in general: Presence/absence analyses rested on an assumption that sequencing depth was roughly uniform across donors. Being productive about 87% or about 30% of the time was typical of most TCR beta V segments in an earlier analysis.

The PCR was carried out with 60 Vbeta primers and 13 Jbeta primers. As originally analysed: A follow-up analysis tallied 86 million or so unique TCR beta chains, roughly 11 million shared. Profiling relied on immunoSEQ multiplex PCR, and the TCRdb table lists in-frame clones only, not all of them. That table furnishes V, J and clone size, whereas the DNA furnished D and trimming. The data show about 170,000 clones, about 85% seen once. Concerning this clone: As yet, its antigen is unknown.

The source material was PBMCs. The TCR sequence derives from a man aged 25-45 years in good health and CMV-seropositive.

The CDR3 protein is CASSSGLDAINEQFF. CDR3 coding DNA: TGTGCCAGCAGCTCTGGACTAGACGCGATTAATGAGCAGTTCTTC. The J gene is TRBJ2-1, the V gene TRBV11-1, with 7 bases that match TRBD2. The CDR3 totals 15 residues. Germline V lookup: CDR1 SGHAT, CDR2 FQDESV (reference sequence). J gave up 7 bases and V 4 bases, and 10 bases lay outside the gene matches.